This T cell receptor (beta chain) was identified in a study of T cells of healthy individuals. TCRdb ran MiXCR on the 5' RACE reads and lists one entry per CDR3 protein. The data hold fewer than 70,000 distinct CDR3 sequences, with roughly 14% observed a single time. This clonotype was counted ten times or more. Germline V gene lookup returns CDR1 MNHEY and CDR2 SVGEGT. V gave up 0 bases and J gave up 6 bases; unmatched junction bases: 6. This CDR3 contains 15 residues. The chain combines TRBV6-2 or TRBV6-3 with TRBJ2-5, with 8 bases identical to TRBD2. The sequence came from a human donor in good health. The CDR3: CASSYSGSGAKTQYF. The DNA for the CDR3 is TGTGCCAGCAGTTACTCGGGTAGCGGGGCCAAGACCCAGTACTTC.